Described below is a single T cell receptor (beta chain) sequence and its context. Its antigen remains unidentified. This may stem from a read error, because a much larger clone lies one nucleotide away. The data derive from a study of regulatory T cells in long-lasting Graves disease. Construction of the TCR beta libraries employed iRepertoire HTBI primers in conjunction with Arm-PCR of CDR3 regions. TCRdb redid the calling of the multiplex PCR reads with MiXCR, one entry per CDR3 protein. Of around 480,000 distinct CDR3 sequences listed, roughly a sixth are singletons. Time point noted: newly diagnosed GD, antithyroid drugs for less than 3 months. Extracted PBMC RNA gave rise to the TCR library. Study-level findings and limits: Among persistent patients, a larger number of public clonotypes were shared (about 2,700) than among newly diagnosed patients (roughly 910).

The CDR3 extends over 12 amino acids. The germline gives CDR1 SGHRS, CDR2 YFSETQ. The V end was cut by 3 bases, the J end by 9 bases, with 10 bases between. The sample also formed part of further work on T cells in Graves' hyperthyroidism and ophthalmopathy.

Material: peripheral blood mononuclear cells (PBMCs), obtained at new diagnosis, from a patient treated with antithyroid drugs. This chain connects TRBV5-1 to TRBJ2-1, with D unresolved. This TCR came from a woman aged 35-60 years with Graves disease. The CDR3 nucleotides read TGCGCCAGCAGCTCCCCAAGCATTGAGCAGTTCTTC. Translating gives CASSSPSIEQFF.